The 18 T cell receptor beta chains below come from one sample, sequenced in a study of CD8+CD57+ T cells in acquired aplastic anemia. Using genomic DNA as the template, TCR beta VDJ and CDR3 profiling was carried out. One entry per CDR3 protein, called by TCRdb with MiXCR from the reads. The repertoire has 150,000 or so distinct CDR3 sequences, around half of them found once; the top ten carry around 1.1%. Before being chosen for sequencing, patients had shown CD8+CD57+ cell expansion by flow cytometry. The sample consisted of sorted CD4+, CD8+, or CD8+CD57+ T cells (not recorded which) from PBMCs. The receptors were sampled from a human donor with aplastic anemia.

This clonotype showed up many times. A much larger clone is a single base away; this may be a read error. V gene TRBV7-9 combines with J gene TRBJ2-7; D not resolved. Trimming took off 8 bases at V and 3 bases at J, with 14 bases between the two ends. The CDR3 has 13 amino acids. The germline V gene has CDR1 SEHNR and CDR2 FQNEAQ (reference sequence). The CDR3 coding sequence is TGTGCCAGCGGCTCCGCTCGGATCTACGAGCAGTACTTC. It encodes CASGSARIYEQYF.

This clonotype was observed many times. The chain recombines TRBV10-2 with TRBJ2-1; possibly TRBD2 for D (5 bases). The CDR3 consists of 14 residues. CDR1 is WSHSY and CDR2 is SAAADI in the germline V gene. V was trimmed by 4 bases and J by 2 bases, leaving 9 bases between them. CDR3 DNA: TGCGCCAGCAGTGTAGCGTCCCCCTACAATGAGCAGTTCTTC. This encodes CASSVASPYNEQFF.

The chain is built from TRBV24-1 and TRBJ2-1; 8 nucleotides agree with TRBD1. The CDR3 is 15 residues long. Trimming cost V 4 bases and J 8 bases; bases outside gene matches: 9. Germline loops: CDR1 KGHDR, CDR2 SFDVKD. CDR3 amino acids: CATSDRRTGRDEQFF. The DNA for the CDR3 is TGTGCCACCAGTGACCGTAGGACAGGGAGAGATGAGCAGTTCTTC.

This clonotype was observed many times. The V and J genes are TRBV20-1 and TRBJ2-7; 9 nucleotides line up with TRBD1. The V gene's germline CDR1 is DFQATT and CDR2 SNEGSKA (reference sequence). CDR3 length: 17 residues. The V and J ends lost 6 bases and 2 bases, in that order; junction bases with no gene match: 17. The CDR3, as DNA: TGCAGTGCGCAGGCCGGGACAGGGACGGTTTGGACCTACGAGCAGTACTTC. Amino acids: CSAQAGTGTVWTYEQYF.

This clonotype was picked up a small number of times. The chain combines TRBV20-1 with TRBJ2-5, with TRBD2 matching over 7 bases. Germline loops: CDR1 DFQATT, CDR2 SNEGSKA (reference sequence). The CDR3 loop spans 14 amino acids. V lost 7 bases to trimming and J lost 6 bases; unmatched junction nucleotides: 14. The DNA of the CDR3 is TGCAGTGTTAAGCATGAGACTAGCCCACAGACCCAGTACTTC. Amino acids: CSVKHETSPQTQYF.

The sample holds many counts of this clonotype. This chain uses TRBV7-9 with TRBJ1-2, with 9 bases aligning to TRBD1. Trimming cost V 5 bases and J 8 bases; bases outside gene matches: 9. Germline CDR1 and CDR2: SEHNR and FQNEAQ (reference sequence). The CDR3 runs to 14 residues. CDR3 coding DNA: TGTGCCAGCAGCAAAACCGGGACAGGGATCGGCTACACCTTC. As protein: CASSKTGTGIGYTF.

This clonotype was recorded many times. The chain is built from TRBV7-2 and TRBJ1-5; D is ambiguous. Germline CDR1 reads SGHTA; CDR2 reads FQGNSA. The V end lost 5 bases, the J end lost 7 bases, and 9 bases lay between the germline ends. The CDR3 is made up of 12 amino acids. CDR3 in DNA: TGTGCCAGCAGCCCCCCCACCCAGCCCCAGCATTTT. This gives the protein CASSPPTQPQHF.

In its sample, this clonotype was seen many times. The chain employs TRBV12-3 or TRBV12-4 and TRBJ1-1; D is undetermined. The CDR3 is made up of 11 amino acids. V dropped 6 bases and J dropped 8 bases, with 10 bases sitting between them. CDR3 nucleotides: TGTGCCAGCAGCCGAGACTTCGAAGCTTTCTTT. Its protein product is CASSRDFEAFF.

V gene TRBV9 combines with J gene TRBJ2-1; 9 bases fit TRBD1. The trim removed 4 bases at V and 6 bases at J, leaving 11 bases unmatched. The CDR3 has 16 residues. Per the germline V gene, CDR1 is SGDLS and CDR2 is YYNGEE. CDR3 sequence: CASSTLQGAFFNEQFF. The CDR3 region has the DNA TGTGCCAGCAGCACGTTACAGGGGGCGTTTTTCAATGAGCAGTTCTTC. Full variable domain (outside the CDR3, taken from reference TRBV9 and TRBJ2-1): DSGVTQTPKHLITATGQRVTLRCSPRSGDLSVYWYQQSLDQGLQFLIQYYNGEERAKGNILERFSAQQFPDLHSELNLSSLELGDSALYFCASSTLQGAFFNEQFFGPGTRLTVL.

This clonotype showed up many times. The chain links TRBV5-1 to TRBJ2-7; 7 bases map to TRBD1. J was trimmed by 6 bases and V by 4 bases; bases with no gene match: 10. Germline-derived CDR1 and CDR2 are SGHRS and YFSETQ. This CDR3 has 14 amino acids. The CDR3 region has the DNA TGCGCCAGCAGCCTCCCGGGACAGCAGATCGAGCAGTACTTC. Its protein product is CASSLPGQQIEQYF.

This clonotype showed up just a few times. The rearrangement links TRBV25-1 to TRBJ2-1; 7 bases are shared with TRBD1. This CDR3 spans 14 amino acids. J gave up 3 bases and V 5 bases, and 4 bases lay outside the gene matches. Germline V gene lookup returns CDR1 MGHDK and CDR2 SYGVNS. The CDR3 is CASSSRQGYNEQFF. As DNA, the CDR3 is TGTGCCAGCAGTTCAAGACAGGGCTACAATGAGCAGTTCTTC.

In this sample, this clonotype turned up a few times. The chain carries TRBV2 and TRBJ1-1; D gene uncertain. This CDR3 comprises 12 residues. CDR1 and CDR2 (germline): SNHLY, FYNNEI. The V and J ends lost 9 bases and 1 base respectively, with 9 bases between them. The CDR3 sequence is CARLDANTEAFF. In DNA form, the CDR3 reads TGTGCCAGACTAGACGCGAACACTGAAGCTTTCTTT.

V is TRBV20-1 and J is TRBJ2-5; the D call may be TRBD1 or TRBD2 (6 bases each). The germline V gene encodes CDR1 DFQATT and CDR2 SNEGSKA (reference sequence). The CDR3 loop spans 14 amino acids. Trimming removed 6 bases at V and 5 bases at J, with 19 bases between. The CDR3 sequence: CSAFWGASPETQYF. CDR3 nucleotide sequence: TGCAGTGCGTTTTGGGGGGCGAGCCCCGAGACCCAGTACTTC.

In this sample, this clonotype turned up many times. J is TRBJ2-4 and V is TRBV29-1, with D perhaps matching TRBD1 (5 bases). CDR1 is SQVTM and CDR2 is ANQGSEA in the germline V gene. The germline V and J ends were trimmed by 7 bases and 6 bases, with 16 bases remaining between them. This CDR3 has 13 residues. The CDR3 loop is CSGSLQGGNIQYF. CDR3 in DNA: TGCAGCGGTTCCCTCCAGGGTGGAAACATTCAGTACTTC.

The chain has TRBV10-2 and TRBJ2-1; 11 bases line up with TRBD2. V gave up 0 bases and J gave up 4 bases; unmatched junction bases: 5. Per the germline V gene, CDR1 is WSHSY and CDR2 is SAAADI. The CDR3 is made up of 17 amino acids. CDR3 coding DNA: TGCGCCAGCAGTGAGTCGCTGGGACTAGCGGTATACAATGAGCAGTTCTTC. As protein: CASSESLGLAVYNEQFF.

This clonotype was seen many times. CDR3 region: CASSVGLAGGTDTQYF. DNA of the CDR3: TGTGCCAGCAGCGTAGGACTAGCGGGGGGTACAGATACGCAGTATTTT. This rearrangement joins TRBV9 to TRBJ2-3; 13 positions agree with TRBD2. Germline V gene data show CDR1 as SGDLS and CDR2 as YYNGEE. The CDR3 has 16 residues. V lost 0 bases and J lost 3; bases outside the gene matches: 1.

V usage is TRBV5-1 and J usage is TRBJ1-4, with a weak D call TRBD1 (6 bases). The germline V and J ends were trimmed by 0 bases and 7 bases, with 10 bases remaining between them. This CDR3 is built from 14 residues. Germline lookup yields CDR1 SGHRS and CDR2 YFSETQ. CDR3 sequence (DNA): TGCGCCAGCAGCTTGGCAGGGGAGACTGAAAAACTGTTTTTT. Protein sequence: CASSLAGETEKLFF.

The chain is built from TRBV3-1 and TRBJ1-1, with D possibly being TRBD1 (6 bases). CDR3 length equals 16 residues. Looked up from germline, CDR1 is LGHDT and CDR2 is YNNKEL (reference sequence). V was clipped by 3 bases and J by 2 bases, with 16 bases between them. CDR3 in amino acids: CASSQVWGGGNTEAFF. Written as DNA, the CDR3 is TGTGCCAGCAGCCAGGTCTGGGGGGGCGGAAACACTGAAGCTTTCTTT. Full variable domain (outside the CDR3, taken from reference TRBV3-1 and TRBJ1-1): DTAVSQTPKYLVTQMGNDKSIKCEQNLGHDTMYWYKQDSKKFLKIMFSYNNKELIINETVPNRFSPKSPDKAHLNLHINSLELGDSAVYFCASSQVWGGGNTEAFFGQGTRLTVV.